The next 13 T cell receptor beta chains were all read from a single sample in a study of shared T cell receptors in the human thymus (dated by TCRdb to the early 2020s). Libraries were built with the immunoSEQ multiplex PCR assay. TCRdb carries this immuneACCESS record with in-frame sequences only. Its versions omit some clonotypes, under half of them owing to an unresolved V gene in the studies checked, with the rest unexplained. This sample has under 850,000 clones in its table, and over 75% of those were observed once. The ten largest clones capture approximately 0.011% of the sample. Separately, the same data were catalogued under a study of human thymus T cells.

Sequenced: thymocytes. The receptor set was obtained from a boy in the first two years of life with a congenital heart defect. Donor details come from another sample of the same person, matched by shared clones.

The rearrangement links TRBV5-1 to TRBJ2-7, with D possibly TRBD1 on 6 matching bases. CDR1 is SGHRS, CDR2 YFSETQ, per germline. Trimming removed 7 bases at V and 2 bases at J, with 16 bases between. The CDR3 runs 14 residues. The DNA of the CDR3 is TGCGCCAGCGCCACAGGGCCGATTACCTACGAGCAGTACTTC. Translation: CASATGPITYEQYF.

This CDR3 is CASSRQGPGDTQYF. CDR3 nucleotides: TGTGCCAGCAGCCGCCAGGGGCCAGGGGATACGCAGTATTTT. The chain recombines TRBV27 with TRBJ2-3; possible D gene TRBD1, 6 bases. V was clipped by 6 bases and J by 6 bases, with 16 bases between them. CDR1 is MNHEY and CDR2 is SMNVEV in the germline V gene (reference sequence). The CDR3 covers 14 residues.

J is TRBJ2-1 and V is TRBV7-3, with 9 bases lining up with TRBD2. The CDR3 extends over 13 amino acids. Germline values: CDR1 SGHTA, CDR2 FQGTGA. The junction had 1 base not matched to a gene; V was cut back by 5 bases and J by 5 bases. The CDR3 reads CASSGGGDNEQFF. As DNA, the CDR3 is TGTGCCAGCAGCGGCGGGGGGGACAATGAGCAGTTCTTC. The full variable domain, in which reference TRBV7-3 and TRBJ2-1 provide the parts outside the CDR3, is GAGVSQTPSNKVTEKGKYVELRCDPISGHTALYWYRQSLGQGPEFLIYFQGTGAADDSGLPNDRFFAVRPEGSVSTLKIQRTERGDSAVYLCASSGGGDNEQFFGPGTRLTVL.

The V gene is TRBV27, the J gene TRBJ1-2; a possible D gene is TRBD1 (5 bases). The CDR3 runs 14 residues. The germline V gene encodes CDR1 MNHEY and CDR2 SMNVEV (reference sequence). With 4 bases removed from V and 7 bases from J, the gap between germline ends came to 16 bases. CDR3 protein: CASSSRTLRGGYTF. In nucleotides, the CDR3 is TGTGCCAGCAGTTCAAGGACCTTAAGGGGTGGCTACACCTTC.

The J gene is TRBJ2-7, the V gene TRBV4-2, with TRBD2 identical over 9 bases. Per germline, CDR1 LGHNA and CDR2 YNFKEQ. Trimming at V came to 4 bases and at J to 4 bases, leaving 23 bases not matched to a gene. The CDR3 is 20 residues long. CDR3 protein: CASSPALPGLAEGRGYEQYF. In nucleotides, the CDR3 is TGTGCCAGCAGCCCCGCTCTACCGGGACTAGCTGAGGGGAGGGGGTACGAGCAGTACTTC.

This chain links TRBV5-1 with TRBJ2-1, with D possibly matching TRBD2 (5 bases). Germline V gene data show CDR1 as SGHRS and CDR2 as YFSETQ. The CDR3 extends over 14 amino acids. The V end lost 3 bases, the J end lost 8 bases, and 15 bases lay between the germline ends. The CDR3 coding sequence is TGCGCCAGCAGCTCGTCTAACCGGGAACATGAGCAGTTCTTC. Its translation is CASSSSNREHEQFF.

This clone was seen only once. The chain carries TRBV11-2 and TRBJ1-5; 8 bases line up with TRBD1. The V and J ends lost 5 bases and 3 bases, in that order; junction bases with no gene match: 12. The germline CDR1 and CDR2 sequences are SGHAT and FQNNGV. CDR3 size: 17 residues. CDR3 sequence: CASSPGDRGPDNQPQHF. DNA of the CDR3: TGTGCCAGCAGCCCAGGTGACAGGGGCCCCGACAATCAGCCCCAGCATTTT.

The chain uses TRBV13 and TRBJ2-3; 7 nucleotides line up with TRBD1. After removal of 5 bases from V and 0 bases from J, the junction contained 11 bases not matched to a gene. The germline CDR1 and CDR2 sequences are PRHDT and FYEKMQ (reference sequence). This CDR3 has 17 amino acids. Written as DNA, the CDR3 is TGTGCCAGCAGCCCCTGGCAGGGGGATTGGAGCACAGATACGCAGTATTTT. The encoded protein is CASSPWQGDWSTDTQYF. Full variable domain (remainder filled in from reference TRBV13 and TRBJ2-3): AAGVIQSPRHLIKEKRETATLKCYPIPRHDTVYWYQQGPGQDPQFLISFYEKMQSDKGSIPDRFSAQQFSDYHSELNMSSLELGDSALYFCASSPWQGDWSTDTQYFGPGTRLTVL.

The J gene is TRBJ2-1, the V gene TRBV11-3, with 8 bases identical to TRBD1. The length of the CDR3 is 17 residues. The germline gives CDR1 SGHNT, CDR2 YENEEA. V was clipped by 6 bases and J by 7 bases; unmatched bases: 17. The CDR3, as DNA: TGTGCCAGCAGTCATCGGGACAGGTCCTACCCTGGGAATGAGCAGTTCTTC. It codes for CASSHRDRSYPGNEQFF.

The chain joins TRBV13 to TRBJ1-3, with 8 bases lining up with TRBD1. V gave up 8 bases and J gave up 4 bases; unmatched junction bases: 10. Per germline, CDR1 PRHDT and CDR2 FYEKMQ (reference sequence). CDR3 length: 15 amino acids. The CDR3 region is CASDFRDRRGNTIYF. For the CDR3, the DNA is TGTGCCAGCGACTTCCGGGACAGGAGGGGAAACACCATATATTTT.

This chain links TRBV12-5 with TRBJ1-1, with a weak D call TRBD1 (6 bases). The CDR3 covers 15 residues. V was clipped by 3 bases and J by 1 base, with 12 bases between them. From germline, CDR1 is LGHNT and CDR2 FRNRAP. DNA for the CDR3: TGTGCTAGTGGTTTCCACCGGGACAAGAACACTGAAGCTTTCTTT. Protein: CASGFHRDKNTEAFF.

This clone was recorded a few times. The chain is built from TRBV19 and TRBJ2-1; 7 nucleotides agree with TRBD2. Germline V lookup: CDR1 LNHDA, CDR2 SQIVND (reference sequence). This CDR3 contains 16 residues. With 5 bases clipped from V and 4 bases from J, the junction kept 11 bases outside the gene matches. The CDR3 DNA reads TGTGCCAGTAGTCAAATGCTAGCGGAAAATTACAATGAGCAGTTCTTC. Amino acid sequence: CASSQMLAENYNEQFF.

This chain joins TRBV4-1 and TRBJ2-2; D gene ambiguous. Germline V gene sequence: CDR1 MGHRA, CDR2 YSYEKL. V gave up 0 bases and J gave up 4 bases, with 12 bases separating them. This CDR3 is built from 16 residues. DNA of the CDR3: TGCGCCAGCAGCCAAGATTCGAGGAGAGGCACCGGGGAGCTGTTTTTT. Translation: CASSQDSRRGTGELFF.